This passage covers 18 T cell receptor beta chains from one sample sequenced in a study of cytomegalovirus exposure and HLA in healthy donors. The PCR employed 60 Vbeta primers together with 13 Jbeta primers. TCRdb keeps only in-frame clones here, not all; method: immunoSEQ multiplex PCR. The table shows more than 40,000 clones, with 81% occurring only once. The specimen sequenced was PBMCs. Receptors originate from a man in his fifties in good health and CMV-seronegative.

This clone was recorded once. The rearrangement uses TRBV2 and TRBJ2-6, with 11 bases lining up with TRBD2. Trimming removed 6 bases from V and 3 bases from J; junction bases left unmatched: 4. Germline CDR1 is SNHLY and CDR2 is FYNNEI. This CDR3 has 16 residues. The CDR3 sequence: CASRLAGGLGANVLTF. The CDR3 bases are TGTGCCAGCAGGTTAGCGGGGGGGCTTGGGGCCAACGTCCTGACTTTC.

There are a few counts of this clone. This rearrangement joins TRBV2 to TRBJ2-3; TRBD2 aligns across 10 bases. Germline CDR1 and CDR2: SNHLY and FYNNEI. This CDR3 comprises 15 residues. V shed 3 bases and J 1 base; nucleotides not matched to a gene: 1. CDR3 sequence: CASSDGLAGTDTQYF. The CDR3 DNA is TGTGCCAGCAGTGATGGACTAGCGGGCACAGATACGCAGTATTTT.

The V and J genes are TRBV9 and TRBJ2-5, with D possibly being TRBD1 (6 bases). Deletions cut 2 bases from V and 2 bases from J, with 10 bases between. The CDR3 has 14 amino acids. Per germline, CDR1 SGDLS and CDR2 YYNGEE. The CDR3 sequence: CASSVGDTQETQYF. Here the CDR3 DNA reads TGTGCCAGCAGCGTCGGGGACACTCAAGAGACCCAGTACTTC.

This clone has a handful of counts. V gene TRBV6-6 combines with J gene TRBJ1-4, with D perhaps matching TRBD1 (5 bases). CDR1 MNHNY and CDR2 SVGAGI come from the germline V gene (reference sequence). The germline V and J ends were trimmed by 5 bases and 6 bases, with 13 bases remaining between them. The CDR3 is 14 residues long. In nucleotides, the CDR3 is TGTGCCAGCAGTCGGTGGGGGGGGGATGAAAAACTGTTTTTT. Amino acid sequence: CASSRWGGDEKLFF.

Remarks on this clone: One end of the junction is discordant with germline, which a read error may explain. This chain links TRBV7-9 with TRBJ1-1; the D gene is possibly TRBD1 (5 bases). The CDR3 contains 9 residues. Germline V lookup: CDR1 SEHNR, CDR2 FQNEAQ (reference sequence). The CDR3 region is CASSLDYRF. In nucleotides, the CDR3 is TGTGCCAGCAGCTTAGATTACAGGTTT.

The chain uses TRBV28 and TRBJ2-1; maybe TRBD2 (6 bases). Germline V CDR1 and CDR2: MDHEN, SYDVKM. The ends were cut back, 2 bases at V and 9 bases at J, with 11 bases in the middle. The CDR3 spans 13 residues. The CDR3 DNA reads as TGTGCCAGCAGTTTAATGGTGGGAGGTGAGCAGTTCTTC. Translation: CASSLMVGGEQFF.

This clone has only one observation. The CDR3 is CASSSLGLAGVQQFF. The DNA of the CDR3 is TGTGCCAGCAGTTCCCTAGGACTAGCGGGAGTCCAGCAGTTCTTC. The J gene is TRBJ2-1, the V gene TRBV28; TRBD2 matches at 13 bases. This CDR3 comprises 15 residues. The trim removed 4 bases at V and 11 bases at J, leaving 8 bases unmatched. Germline V gives CDR1 MDHEN, CDR2 SYDVKM.

This rearrangement joins TRBV18 to TRBJ1-4; 7 bases are shared with TRBD1. Germline loops: CDR1 KGHSH, CDR2 LQKENI. There are 17 residues in the CDR3. After removal of 6 bases from V and 0 bases from J, the junction contained 10 bases not matched to a gene. CDR3 protein: CASSRQGTHATNEKLFF. The CDR3 coding sequence is TGTGCCAGCTCTCGACAGGGAACTCATGCAACTAATGAAAAACTGTTTTTT.

As for this clone: One end of the junction does not line up with germline, which may come from a read error. The chain uses TRBV7-9 and TRBJ1-1; tentatively, D is TRBD1 (6 bases). The CDR3 length is 12 residues. Germline CDR1 is SEHNR and CDR2 is FQNEAQ (reference sequence). DNA of the CDR3: TGTTCCAGCAGACAACAGGGTACTGAAGCTTTCTTT. This gives the protein CSSRQQGTEAFF.

The chain has TRBV5-5 and TRBJ2-7, with 8 bases lining up with TRBD2. CDR3 length: 14 residues. Trimming cost V 4 bases and J 5 bases; bases outside gene matches: 8. CDR1 is SGHKS, CDR2 YYEKEE, per germline (reference sequence). As DNA, the CDR3 is TGTGCCAGCAGCCTCATTAGCGGGACCCACGAGCAGTACTTC. Its protein product is CASSLISGTHEQYF.

The J gene is TRBJ2-1, the V gene TRBV6-1, with 8 nucleotides matching TRBD2. This CDR3 has 14 amino acids. Germline CDR1 and CDR2: MNHNS and SASEGT. V shed 8 bases, J shed 0 bases, and the junction held 3 bases outside the gene matches. The DNA of the CDR3 is TGTGCCAGCTCGCGGGGGGACTCCTACAATGAGCAGTTCTTC. Translating it yields CASSRGDSYNEQFF.

This sequence joins TRBV10-3 and TRBJ1-2; possibly TRBD1 for D (5 bases). The V and J ends lost 0 bases and 5 bases respectively, with 22 bases between them. The CDR3 is made up of 18 amino acids. Germline loops: CDR1 ENHRY, CDR2 SYGVKD. In DNA, the CDR3 is TGTGCCATCAGTGAGTCGACAGCCAAACTAACCCCCCCATATGGCTACACCTTC. The encoded protein is CAISESTAKLTPPYGYTF.

The chain carries TRBV5-1 and TRBJ1-1, with 8 positions matching TRBD1. This CDR3 comprises 14 residues. Losses at the gene ends were 3 bases for V and 3 bases for J; bases not matched to a gene: 4. CDR1 is SGHRS, CDR2 YFSETQ, per germline. CDR3 region: CASSSTGEYTEAFF. Here the CDR3 DNA reads TGCGCCAGCAGCTCGACAGGGGAGTACACTGAAGCTTTCTTT.

The gene calls are TRBV2 and TRBJ1-5, with D possibly TRBD1 on 6 matching bases. V dropped 7 bases and J dropped 3 bases, with 13 bases sitting between them. The CDR3 covers 14 residues. The germline gives CDR1 SNHLY, CDR2 FYNNEI. CDR3 sequence (DNA): TGTGCCAGCAAGGTTTCAGGGGACAATCAGCCCCAGCATTTT. Its protein is CASKVSGDNQPQHF.

J is TRBJ1-2 and V is TRBV28; unclear D gene. V was clipped by 5 bases and J by 8 bases, with 21 bases between them. This CDR3 spans 15 amino acids. Per germline, CDR1 MDHEN and CDR2 SYDVKM. CDR3 nucleotides: TGTGCCAGCAGTCACGTGCGTGGTTCGGGGAGCGGCTACACCTTC. Residues: CASSHVRGSGSGYTF.

The chain carries TRBV6-5 and TRBJ1-4; 7 bases fit TRBD1. J lost 5 bases, V lost 5 bases, and 5 bases had no gene match. Germline loops: CDR1 MNHEY, CDR2 SVGAGI. CDR3 length: 14 residues. CDR3 nucleotides: TGTGCCAGCAGTATGGGACAGCGAAATGAAAAACTGTTTTTT. This codes for CASSMGQRNEKLFF.

This chain links TRBV6-4 with TRBJ2-3; TRBD2 agrees at 9 bases. Germline V gene data show CDR1 as MRHNA and CDR2 as SNTAGT. Unmatched junction bases numbered 2, after V lost 3 bases and J lost 1 base. The CDR3 totals 15 residues. As DNA, the CDR3 is TGTGCCAGCAGTGAACAGCGGGGGGGCACAGATACGCAGTATTTT. This codes for CASSEQRGGTDTQYF.

The count of this clone is one. CDR3: CASSQLAGGTDTQYF. The CDR3 DNA sequence: TGTGCCAGCAGCCAACTAGCGGGAGGGACAGATACGCAGTATTTT. This rearrangement joins TRBV5-4 to TRBJ2-3, with 13 positions matching TRBD2. Germline V gene lookup returns CDR1 SGHNT and CDR2 YYREEE (reference sequence). The CDR3 is 15 residues long. Losses at the gene ends were 4 bases for V and 3 bases for J; bases not matched to a gene: 2.